The clone carrying this T cell receptor (beta chain) was detected ten times or more. Its antigen is unknown. This entry is derived from a study of T cells after yellow fever vaccination. TCRdb passed the 5' RACE reads through MiXCR, listing each CDR3 protein once. The sample includes about 210,000 distinct CDR3 sequences, approximately 3% of them seen just once. Study-level points and caveats: Abundant clonotypes (contaminants from the bulk population) could be present in FACS-sorted repertoires. A weaker but faster secondary response was observed, peaking on day 5 versus 15.

This sample comprised CD4+ T cells sorted from PBMCs, obtained 10 days after the yellow fever booster vaccination. The clonotype was recovered from a man younger than 35 who received the YFV17D yellow fever vaccine.

CDR3 DNA sequence: TGTGCCAGCAGAAGACCAGGGGGCGGAAACTATGAGCAGTTCTTC. Protein product: CASRRPGGGNYEQFF. This rearrangement joins TRBV6-2 or TRBV6-3 to TRBJ2-1; 8 nucleotides match TRBD1. The junction had 12 bases not matched to a gene; V was cut back by 6 bases and J by 8 bases. Germline CDR1 and CDR2: MNHEY and SVGEGT. This CDR3 region has 15 residues.